The rows below give T cell receptor beta chains drawn from one sample of a study of blood T cell repertoires in COVID-19. Repertoires were generated with immunoSEQ multiplex PCR, while TCRdb's copy carries only in-frame clones and drops some. The table includes 120,000 or so clones, around 89% detected once. Sequences were obtained from peripheral blood. All receptors derive from a woman aged 60-70 years with COVID-19, enrolled during active disease. The CDR3 runs from the conserved cysteine through the conserved F or W. The D gene is left open where the match is weak. Not every row has a clone size; where given, it reads once, few, many or a size class.

v_gene	d_gene	abundance	j_gene	CDR3nt	CDR3aa
TRBV20-1	.	.	TRBJ1-2	TGCAGTGCTCAAACGCGGGGTGGCTACACCTTC	CSAQTRGGYTF
TRBV5-1	.	.	TRBJ2-1	TGCGCCAGCAGCCAGGGACATCCCTACAATGAGCAGTTCTTC	CASSQGHPYNEQFF
TRBV9	TRBD2	.	TRBJ2-2	TGTGCCAGCGGTAGGACTAGCGGGGGGGCGAACACCGGGGAGCTGTTTTTT	CASGRTSGGANTGELFF
TRBV25-1	.	.	TRBJ2-7	TGTGCCAGCAGTGACAGGACGGTTAGGGGTTACGAGCAGTACTTC	CASSDRTVRGYEQYF
TRBV29-1	.	.	TRBJ1-1	TGCAGCGTACCGAAGGGGGTTGAAGCTTTCTTT	CSVPKGVEAFF
TRBV19	.	.	TRBJ1-5	TGTGCCAGTAGTATAGTTCTAGGGGGGGGAAATCAGCCCCAGCATTTT	CASSIVLGGGNQPQHF
TRBV10-2	TRBD1	medium-sized	TRBJ1-4	TGCGCCAGCAGTGGGGGACAGTCAACTAATGAAAAACTGTTTTTT	CASSGGQSTNEKLFF
TRBV4-3	.	.	TRBJ1-6	TGCGCCAGCAGCCAAGCGGGAAGCGGGGCCCTCCACTTT	CASSQAGSGALHF
TRBV3-1/TRBV3-2	.	few	TRBJ2-1	TGTGCCAGCAGCCAAGATCCTCTAGCGTCTTCCTACAATGAGCAGTTCTTC	CASSQDPLASSYNEQFF
TRBV11-2	TRBD2	.	TRBJ2-7	TGTGCCAGCAGCCCGAAGACTAGCGGGGGCTACGAGCAGTACTTC	CASSPKTSGGYEQYF
TRBV7-6	.	.	TRBJ1-1	TGTGCCAGCAGCTTAGCAGCCGGTCGGAGTCCTATGAACACTGAAGCTTTCTTT	CASSLAAGRSPMNTEAFF
TRBV7-2	TRBD1	.	TRBJ2-5	TGTGCCAGCAGCCCCCAACACAGGGGTTCGGGGGAGACCCAGTACTTC	CASSPQHRGSGETQYF
TRBV7-9	.	.	TRBJ1-2	TGTGCCAGCAGCCGGACAGACTATGGCTACACCTTC	CASSRTDYGYTF
TRBV19	.	.	TRBJ2-7	TGTGCCAGTAGTAATGGGGCTGGGTACGAGCAGTACTTC	CASSNGAGYEQYF
TRBV3-1/TRBV3-2	.	.	TRBJ1-2	TGTGCCAGCAGCCAAAAGAACCTGCTATACGATGATGGCTACACCTTC	CASSQKNLLYDDGYTF
TRBV5-5	TRBD2	.	TRBJ2-1	TGTGCCAGCAGCTTGGTGCCCACAGTGAGCCGAGCAAGGGAGGGTGAGCAGTTCTTC	CASSLVPTVSRAREGEQFF
TRBV19	.	.	TRBJ1-3	TGTGCCAGTAGTATAGGTCGAGCTAGTCCTGGAAACACCATATATTTT	CASSIGRASPGNTIYF
TRBV19	TRBD1	.	TRBJ1-5	TGTGCCAGTAGTAGGGACAGGGGTCATCAGCCCCAGCATTTT	CASSRDRGHQPQHF
TRBV2	.	.	TRBJ1-1	TGTGCCAGCAGCGAACGAACAGCGAACACTGAAGCTTTCTTT	CASSERTANTEAFF
TRBV27	.	.	TRBJ2-5	TGTGCCAGCAGTCAGGGGTTTAAGGAGACCCAGTACTTC	CASSQGFKETQYF
TRBV2	TRBD1	.	TRBJ1-2	TGTGCCAGCAGCTCAAGACAGGGGAGCTATGGCTACACCTTC	CASSSRQGSYGYTF
TRBV9	.	.	TRBJ1-2	TGTGCCAGCAGCGGACAACAGGGAGAGGGGTACACCTTC	CASSGQQGEGYTF
TRBV7-2	TRBD1	.	TRBJ1-6	TGTGCCAGCAAACAGACAGGGGGCTCCTATAATTCACCCCTCCACTTT	CASKQTGGSYNSPLHF
TRBV3-1/TRBV3-2	.	.	TRBJ1-2	TGTGCCAGCAGCCACCCGACAGGTGATTCCTATGGCTACACCTTC	CASSHPTGDSYGYTF
TRBV27	.	.	TRBJ1-1	TGTGCCAGCCGACCTCCCCGAGGGTCGTCTATCGCGACCACAGAGCTCCCTGAAGCTTTCTTT	CASRPPRGSSIATTELPEAFF